This TCR beta chain was captured in a study of vaccination and CD4 T cells after COVID-19. In regard to this clonotype: Its specificity is unknown.

The assay that was used to sequence DNA from cultured CD4+ T cells was the Oncomine TCR Beta short-read assay. TCRdb analysed the PCR reads with MiXCR anew, one entry per CDR3 protein. The sample carries 7,600 or so distinct CDR3 sequences, approximately 39% recorded once. Treatment reported: approximately 10-day PBMC culture with coronavirus spike peptide pools or control peptides (ViraFEST assay). Gathered ahead of the COVID-19 pandemic (2011-2018) were the CD4+ T cells of the unexposed donor. The receptor was isolated from a human donor in good health. The source material was CD4+ T cells from blood, cultured in vitro.

CDR3 bases: TGTGCCAGCAGCCCAGGGACAGGGGCTAATGAAAAACTGTTTTTT. Protein sequence: CASSPGTGANEKLFF. This chain connects TRBV7-9 to TRBJ1-4, with TRBD1 matching over 10 bases. Germline V lookup: CDR1 SEHNR, CDR2 FQNEAQ (reference sequence). This CDR3 is built from 15 residues. With V trimmed by 5 bases and J by 3 bases, 3 bases remained unmatched.